This record looks at one TCR beta chain sequence and its context. Its antigen remains unknown. These data are taken from a study of early T cells in non-severe SARS-CoV-2 infection. Background on the study: RNA in bulk from unsorted whole blood was sequenced, and chains were unpaired.

Broader study findings: VDJdb matches were skewed toward anti-spike CD8 T cell responses.

Attached unique molecular identifiers marked individual cDNA molecules. TCRdb called the 5' RACE reads again in MiXCR, with one record for every CDR3 protein. The profile shows 50,000 to 65,000 distinct CDR3 sequences, 10% to 12% of them singletons. The CDR3 is made up of 15 amino acids. V dropped 3 bases and J dropped 7 bases, with 15 bases sitting between them. CDR1 KGHSH and CDR2 LQKENI come from the germline V gene. V gene TRBV18 combines with J gene TRBJ2-2, with a possible D match to TRBD2 (6 bases). This TCR came from an adult who was a healthcare worker with PCR-confirmed SARS-CoV-2 infection or an uninfected control (not recorded which). Material: whole blood, obtained at baseline. CDR3 sequence: CASSPHHGEDGELFF. In DNA form, the CDR3 reads TGTGCCAGCTCACCCCACCATGGGGAGGACGGGGAGCTGTTTTTT.